This T cell receptor (beta chain) was captured by sequencing in a study of patients and donors after allogeneic stem cell transplantation. Per the germline V gene, CDR1 is LGHNA and CDR2 is YSLEER. The V and J ends lost 4 bases and 2 bases respectively, with 10 bases between them. The CDR3 totals 14 residues. TCRdb redid the calling of the RT-PCR reads with MiXCR, one entry per CDR3 protein. The sample holds around 200,000 distinct CDR3 sequences, around 41% seen once. The count of this clonotype is one. The sample taken for sequencing was blood, either unsorted or a sorted T cell fraction (not recorded which). This clonotype was sampled from a human donor who was either an allogeneic HSCT recipient or a stem cell or donor lymphocyte infusion donor (not recorded which). It is not recorded whose cells these are; they may come from a transplant donor. V is TRBV4-3 and J is TRBJ2-3; D uncertain. The CDR3 DNA reads TGCGCCAGCAGCCCTTTACAGACCACAGATACGCAGTATTTT. It translates to CASSPLQTTDTQYF.